A selection of T cell receptor beta chains follows, all from one sample in a study of cytomegalovirus exposure and HLA in healthy donors. The protocol was immunoSEQ multiplex PCR, while the TCRdb copy is restricted to in-frame clones and leaves out a portion. Here the sample spans about 150,000 clones, approximately 80% being singletons. The sequencing sample was made of PBMCs. The receptors shown here come from a male donor in good health and CMV-seronegative. Both conserved end residues are part of each CDR3. A D gene is named only where the DNA matches it firmly. Size is stated for part of the rows, as once, few or many counts, or as a class when the clone is expanded.

d_gene	v_gene	j_gene	abundance	CDR3aa	CDR3nt
.	TRBV5-1	TRBJ2-7	.	CASSSRQVSYEQYF	TGCGCCAGCAGCTCACGACAGGTTTCCTACGAGCAGTACTTC
TRBD1	TRBV5-5	TRBJ1-3	.	CASSLLWTGGNTIYF	TGTGCCAGCAGCTTGCTATGGACAGGGGGCAACACCATATATTTT
TRBD1	TRBV29-1	TRBJ2-3	once	CSAQGTLTDTQYF	TGCAGCGCACAGGGGACACTCACAGATACGCAGTATTTT
.	TRBV4-2	TRBJ2-1	.	CASSVRGSGYYNEQFF	TGTGCCAGCAGCGTCAGGGGAAGCGGATATTACAATGAGCAGTTCTTC
TRBD1	TRBV10-3	TRBJ1-2	few	CAISGTGLGYGYTF	TGTGCCATCAGTGGGACAGGGCTGGGCTATGGCTACACCTTC
.	TRBV5-6	TRBJ1-1	.	CASSPPDTEAFF	TGTGCCAGCAGCCCCCCAGACACTGAAGCTTTCTTT
.	TRBV30	TRBJ1-1	.	CAWTPGGTMNTEAFF	TGTGCCTGGACCCCGGGAGGGACCATGAACACTGAAGCTTTCTTT
TRBD1	TRBV5-1	TRBJ2-2	.	CASSRTGGRTGELFF	TGCGCCAGCAGCAGGACAGGGGGCCGCACCGGGGAGCTGTTTTTT
.	TRBV19	TRBJ2-7	.	CASSINGQGREQYF	TGTGCCAGTAGTATTAACGGCCAGGGAAGGGAGCAGTACTTC
.	TRBV18	TRBJ1-5	once	CASSPGSPVEGQPQHF	TGTGCCAGCTCACCAGGGTCTCCCGTCGAGGGTCAGCCCCAGCATTTT
TRBD2	TRBV5-4	TRBJ2-3	.	CASSYGLAGNPSTDTQYF	TGTGCCAGCAGCTACGGACTAGCGGGGAATCCTAGCACAGATACGCAGTATTTT
TRBD1	TRBV27	TRBJ2-7	.	CASSLGTGRLALYEQYF	TGTGCCAGCAGTTTGGGGACAGGGAGGTTGGCCTTATACGAGCAGTACTTC
TRBD1	TRBV11-2	TRBJ1-1	.	CASSFLSGQGARRAFF	TGTGCCAGCAGCTTCCTTAGTGGACAGGGGGCGAGGAGAGCTTTCTTT
TRBD1	TRBV6-1	TRBJ2-7	once	CASSVTGVIHEQYF	TGTGCCAGCAGTGTGACAGGGGTCATCCACGAGCAGTACTTC
TRBD2	TRBV5-1	TRBJ2-7	.	CASSLAGDYLDGGSRAGEQYF	TGCGCCAGCAGCTTGGCGGGGGATTATTTAGATGGCGGGAGTCGTGCGGGGGAGCAGTACTTC
.	TRBV9	TRBJ2-1	few	CASSIRDIGADEQFF	TGTGCCAGCAGCATCCGGGACATTGGGGCGGATGAGCAGTTCTTC
.	TRBV9	TRBJ2-1	once	CASSVAGEVSYNEQFF	TGTGCCAGCAGCGTAGCTGGGGAGGTTTCCTACAATGAGCAGTTCTTC
TRBD2	TRBV7-3	TRBJ2-1	.	CASSSLAGRRNNEQFF	TGTGCCAGCAGCTCCCTAGCGGGAAGAAGGAACAATGAGCAGTTCTTC
TRBD1	TRBV19	TRBJ1-1	.	CASRRQGPNTEAFF	TGTGCCAGTAGACGACAGGGTCCGAACACTGAAGCTTTCTTT
.	TRBV7-2	TRBJ2-3	.	CASSPYSTDTQYF	TGTGCCAGCAGCCCCTATAGCACAGATACGCAGTATTTT
.	TRBV27	TRBJ2-7	.	CASSLVAGSSYEQYF	TGTGCCAGCAGTTTGGTGGCGGGTTCCTCCTACGAGCAGTACTTC
.	TRBV5-1	TRBJ1-5	.	CASSLVGGNQPQHF	TGCGCCAGCAGCTTGGTTGGGGGGAATCAGCCCCAGCATTTT
TRBD2	TRBV27	TRBJ2-7	.	CASRLRLAGTQSDYYYEQYF	TGTGCCAGCCGCCTTAGACTAGCGGGAACACAAAGTGACTACTACTACGAGCAGTACTTC
.	TRBV2	TRBJ1-6	.	CASLGTSRPLHF	TGTGCCAGCCTAGGGACATCGAGGCCCCTCCACTTT
TRBD1	TRBV11-2	TRBJ1-2	few	CASSLLVDRGYGYTF	TGTGCCAGCAGCTTATTGGTGGACAGGGGTTACGGCTACACCTTC
.	TRBV6-5	TRBJ2-7	.	CASSYGRVDEQYF	TGTGCCAGCAGTTACGGCAGGGTAGACGAGCAGTACTTC
TRBD2	TRBV7-6	TRBJ2-1	.	CASSLLPSGSSYNEQFF	TGTGCCAGCAGCTTACTCCCTAGCGGTAGCTCCTACAATGAGCAGTTCTTC
.	TRBV27	TRBJ2-2	few	CASSPNRVAGELFF	TGTGCCAGCAGTCCGAACAGGGTAGCCGGGGAGCTGTTTTTT
TRBD1	TRBV10-3	TRBJ1-5	once	CASRTGALGPQHF	TGTGCCAGTCGGACAGGGGCTCTTGGGCCCCAGCATTTT
TRBD1	TRBV6-1	TRBJ1-1	.	CASRGTGLSSEAFF	TGTGCCAGCAGGGGGACAGGGCTTTCGTCTGAAGCTTTCTTT
.	TRBV5-6	TRBJ2-1	few	CASSLNREQFF	TGTGCCAGCAGCTTGAATCGTGAGCAGTTCTTC
.	TRBV2	TRBJ2-1	.	CASSEERTSDNEQFF	TGTGCCAGCAGTGAAGAGCGGACTTCAGACAATGAGCAGTTCTTC
.	TRBV4-3	TRBJ1-2	few	CASSRTKGNYGYTF	TGCGCCAGCAGCCGGACAAAGGGCAACTATGGCTACACCTTC
.	TRBV2	TRBJ2-1	.	CASSVAAGVNEQFF	TGTGCCAGCAGTGTGGCGGCAGGGGTCAATGAGCAGTTCTTC
TRBD2	TRBV4-2	TRBJ2-5	.	CASSQDLASGWETQYF	TGTGCCAGCAGCCAAGATCTCGCTAGCGGGTGGGAGACCCAGTACTTC
TRBD2	TRBV29-1	TRBJ2-1	few	CSASTSGNVQFF	TGCAGCGCCTCGACTAGCGGGAACGTCCAGTTCTTC
.	TRBV18	TRBJ1-1	.	CASSPAVRNTEAFF	TGTGCCAGCTCACCAGCAGTAAGGAACACTGAAGCTTTCTTT
TRBD2	TRBV9	TRBJ2-1	.	CASSGGGGLAGEQFF	TGTGCCAGCAGCGGCGGGGGGGGACTAGCGGGAGAGCAGTTCTTC
TRBD1	TRBV5-4	TRBJ2-7	.	CASSRDRVESGEQYF	TGTGCCAGCAGCAGGGACAGGGTGGAGTCGGGTGAGCAGTACTTC
TRBD1	TRBV15	TRBJ1-1	.	CATSRGKNRGTEAFF	TGTGCCACCAGCAGAGGGAAAAACAGGGGCACTGAAGCTTTCTTT
TRBD1	TRBV5-5	TRBJ2-7	few	CASSLSGTGYAPDEQYF	TGTGCCAGCAGCTTAAGTGGGACAGGGTACGCTCCTGACGAGCAGTACTTC
.	TRBV2	TRBJ2-2	.	CASFTDRSTGELFF	TGTGCCAGCTTTACGGACAGAAGCACCGGGGAGCTGTTTTTT
.	TRBV7-2	TRBJ1-6	.	CASSLRDTNSPLHF	TGTGCCAGCAGCCTCCGGGACACGAATTCACCCCTCCACTTT
.	TRBV21-1	TRBJ1-2	.	CASSYPGTGYSYGYTF	TGTGCCAGCAGTTACCCCGGGACAGGCTATTCCTATGGCTACACCTTC
TRBD2	TRBV7-6	TRBJ2-3	.	CASSLGIRLAGGSDTQYF	TGTGCCAGCAGCTTAGGGATCAGGCTAGCGGGAGGGTCAGATACGCAGTATTTT
TRBD1	TRBV18	TRBJ1-2	once	CASSPGRGGFNYGYTF	TGTGCCAGCTCACCAGGTAGAGGGGGCTTTAACTATGGCTACACCTTC
TRBD1	TRBV6-5	TRBJ1-2	.	CASSLGQGRGYTF	TGTGCCAGCAGTCTCGGACAGGGAAGGGGCTACACCTTC
TRBD2	TRBV5-1	TRBJ2-1	.	CASSVNLAGASYNEQFF	TGCGCCAGCAGCGTAAACCTAGCGGGAGCCTCCTACAATGAGCAGTTCTTC
.	TRBV11-2	TRBJ1-2	.	CASSFSNYGYTF	TGTGCCAGCAGCTTTTCGAACTATGGCTACACCTTC
TRBD1	TRBV4-2	TRBJ1-2	.	CASSHPTGAVVSEYGYTF	TGTGCCAGCAGCCACCCGACAGGGGCGGTCGTCAGTGAGTATGGCTACACCTTC
.	TRBV25-1	TRBJ1-3	few	CASSEGARGNTIYF	TGTGCCAGCAGTGAGGGGGCGCGTGGAAACACCATATATTTT
.	TRBV6-5	TRBJ1-1	few	CASSYSMQLRGTEAFF	TGTGCCAGCAGTTACTCGATGCAACTGAGAGGAACTGAAGCTTTCTTT
TRBD2	TRBV2	TRBJ2-7	.	CAITPGLAGYEQYF	TGTGCCATTACGCCGGGACTAGCGGGATACGAGCAGTACTTC